The subject of this entry is one T cell receptor (beta chain). This sample was taken from a study of cytomegalovirus exposure and HLA in healthy donors. Study details: Clustering assigned 70% to 90% of the roughly 430 genotyped donors to the Caucasian-associated ancestry cluster.

This CDR3 spans 12 amino acids. The germline V gene has CDR1 MDHEN and CDR2 SYDVKM. V lost 6 bases and J 12 bases, leaving 17 bases between the germline ends. Vbeta (60) and Jbeta (13) primers were used in the PCR. Data came from immunoSEQ multiplex PCR; TCRdb stores just in-frame clones and leaves some out. In the table there are around 140,000 clones, more than 70% of which are singletons. The source of this sequence is a male donor in good health and CMV-seronegative. This chain links TRBV28 with TRBJ1-2; D not certain. Sequences were obtained from PBMCs. CDR3 coding DNA: TGTGCCAGCAGCCCAGTGGGGAGGGAGGACACCTTC. Amino acid sequence: CASSPVGREDTF.